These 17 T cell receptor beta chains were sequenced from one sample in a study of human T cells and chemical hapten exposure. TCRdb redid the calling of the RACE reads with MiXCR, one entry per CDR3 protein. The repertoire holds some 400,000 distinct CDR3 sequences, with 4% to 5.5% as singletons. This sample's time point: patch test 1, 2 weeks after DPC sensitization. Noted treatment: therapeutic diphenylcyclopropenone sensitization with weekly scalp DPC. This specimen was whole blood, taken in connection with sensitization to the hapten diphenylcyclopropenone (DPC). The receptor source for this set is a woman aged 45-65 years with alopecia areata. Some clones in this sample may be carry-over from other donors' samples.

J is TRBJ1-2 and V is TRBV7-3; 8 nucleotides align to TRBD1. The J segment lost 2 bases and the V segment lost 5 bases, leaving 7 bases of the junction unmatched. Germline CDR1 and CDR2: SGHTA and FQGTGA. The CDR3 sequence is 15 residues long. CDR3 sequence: CASSPQGGLNYGYTF. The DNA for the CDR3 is TGTGCCAGCAGCCCACAGGGGGGACTCAACTATGGCTACACCTTC.

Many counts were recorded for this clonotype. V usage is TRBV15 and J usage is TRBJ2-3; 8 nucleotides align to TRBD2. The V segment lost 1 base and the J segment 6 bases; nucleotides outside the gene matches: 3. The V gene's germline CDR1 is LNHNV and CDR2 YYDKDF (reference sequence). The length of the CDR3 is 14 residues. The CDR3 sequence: CATSRVGLADTQYF. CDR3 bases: TGTGCCACCAGCAGAGTTGGACTAGCTGATACGCAGTATTTT.

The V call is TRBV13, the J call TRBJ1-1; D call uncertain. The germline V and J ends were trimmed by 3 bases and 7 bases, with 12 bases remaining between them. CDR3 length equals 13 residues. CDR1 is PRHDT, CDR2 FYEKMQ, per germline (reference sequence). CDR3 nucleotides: TGTGCCAGCAGCTTCGGGTCGGGGAATGAAGCTTTCTTT. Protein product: CASSFGSGNEAFF.

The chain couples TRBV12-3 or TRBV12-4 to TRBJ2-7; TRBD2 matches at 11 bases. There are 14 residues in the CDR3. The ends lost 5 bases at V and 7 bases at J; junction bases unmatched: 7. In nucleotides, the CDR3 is TGTGCCAGCAGTGAACTAGCGGGGGCGGAAGAGCAGTACTTC. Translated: CASSELAGAEEQYF.

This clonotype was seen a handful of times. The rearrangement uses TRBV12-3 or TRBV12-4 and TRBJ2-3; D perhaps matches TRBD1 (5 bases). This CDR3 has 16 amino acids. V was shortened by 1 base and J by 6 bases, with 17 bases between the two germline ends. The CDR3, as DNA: TGTGCCAGCAGTTTAGGACAGAATAACGTCGCGGATACGCAGTATTTT. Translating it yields CASSLGQNNVADTQYF.

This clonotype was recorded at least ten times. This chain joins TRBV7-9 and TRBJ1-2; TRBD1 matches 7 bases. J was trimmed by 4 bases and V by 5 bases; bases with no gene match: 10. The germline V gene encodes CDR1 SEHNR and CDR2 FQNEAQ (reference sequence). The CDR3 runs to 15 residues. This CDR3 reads CASSRGGQLLYGYTF. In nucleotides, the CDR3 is TGTGCCAGCAGCCGGGGGGGACAGCTGCTCTATGGCTACACCTTC. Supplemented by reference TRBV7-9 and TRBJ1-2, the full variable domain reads DTGVSQNPRHKITKRGQNVTFRCDPISEHNRLYWYRQTLGQGPEFLTYFQNEAQLEKSRLLSDRFSAERPKGSFSTLEIQRTEQGDSAMYLCASSRGGQLLYGYTFGSGTRLTVV.

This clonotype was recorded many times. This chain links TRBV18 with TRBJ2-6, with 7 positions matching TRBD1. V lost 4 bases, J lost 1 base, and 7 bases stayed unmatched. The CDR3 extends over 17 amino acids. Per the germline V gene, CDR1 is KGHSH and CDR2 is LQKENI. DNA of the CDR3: TGTGCCAGCTCACGGAAGGGGGCGGCGTCTGGGGCCAACGTCCTGACTTTC. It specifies CASSRKGAASGANVLTF.

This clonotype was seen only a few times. CDR3 nucleotides: TGTGCCAGCAGCAAAGGGGCTTTGGAGCAGCCCCAGCATTTT. Its protein is CASSKGALEQPQHF. J is TRBJ1-5 and V is TRBV11-2, with D possibly being TRBD1 (5 bases). The CDR3 contains 14 residues. Trimming removed 5 bases from V and 7 bases from J, with 15 bases in between. Germline V gene sequence: CDR1 SGHAT, CDR2 FQNNGV.

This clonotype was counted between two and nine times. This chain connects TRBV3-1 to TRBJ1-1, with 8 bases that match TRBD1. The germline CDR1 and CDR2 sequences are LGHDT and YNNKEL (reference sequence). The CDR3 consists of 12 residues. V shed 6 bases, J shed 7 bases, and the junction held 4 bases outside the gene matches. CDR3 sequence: CASRSGGGEAFF. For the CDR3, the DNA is TGTGCCAGCAGATCAGGGGGCGGTGAAGCTTTCTTT. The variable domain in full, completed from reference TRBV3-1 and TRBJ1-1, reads DTAVSQTPKYLVTQMGNDKSIKCEQNLGHDTMYWYKQDSKKFLKIMFSYNNKELIINETVPNRFSPKSPDKAHLNLHINSLELGDSAVYFCASRSGGGEAFFGQGTRLTVV.

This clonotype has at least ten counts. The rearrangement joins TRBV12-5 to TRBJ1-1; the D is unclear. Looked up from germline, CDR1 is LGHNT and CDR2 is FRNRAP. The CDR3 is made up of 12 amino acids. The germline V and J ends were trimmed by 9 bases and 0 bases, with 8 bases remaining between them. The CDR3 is CASAGLNTEAFF. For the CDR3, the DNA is TGTGCTAGCGCCGGGCTGAACACTGAAGCTTTCTTT. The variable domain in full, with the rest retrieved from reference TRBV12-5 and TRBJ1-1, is DARVTQTPRHKVTEMGQEVTMRCQPILGHNTVFWYRQTMMQGLELLAYFRNRAPLDDSGMPKDRFSAEMPDATLATLKIQPSEPRDSAVYFCASAGLNTEAFFGQGTRLTVV.

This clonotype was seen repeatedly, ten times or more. CDR3 region: CSVAPRGGVETQYF. CDR3 in DNA: TGCAGCGTTGCCCCCAGGGGAGGCGTAGAGACCCAGTACTTC. The chain recombines TRBV29-1 with TRBJ2-5; D could derive from TRBD1 or TRBD2 (6 bases each). V gave up 4 bases and J gave up 4 bases, with 16 bases separating them. The V gene's germline CDR1 is SQVTM and CDR2 ANQGSEA. The CDR3 sequence is 14 residues long. Drawing the rest from reference TRBV29-1 and TRBJ2-5, the complete variable domain is SAVISQKPSRDICQRGTSLTIQCQVDSQVTMMFWYRQQPGQSLTLIATANQGSEATYESGFVIDKFPISRPNLTFSTLTVSNMSPEDSSIYLCSVAPRGGVETQYFGPGTRLLVL.

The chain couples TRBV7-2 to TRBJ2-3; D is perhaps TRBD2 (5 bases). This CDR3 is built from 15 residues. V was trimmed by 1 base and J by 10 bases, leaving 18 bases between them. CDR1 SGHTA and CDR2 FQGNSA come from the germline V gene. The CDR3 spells CASSLGGLTAVAQYF. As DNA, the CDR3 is TGTGCCAGCAGCTTAGGAGGACTGACGGCTGTAGCGCAGTATTTT.

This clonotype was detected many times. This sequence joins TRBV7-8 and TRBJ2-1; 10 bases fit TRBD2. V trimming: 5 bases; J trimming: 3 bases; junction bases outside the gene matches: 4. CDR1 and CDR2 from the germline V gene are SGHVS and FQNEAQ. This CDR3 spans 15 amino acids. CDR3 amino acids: CASSHGLADYNEQFF. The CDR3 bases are TGTGCCAGCAGCCACGGACTAGCGGACTACAATGAGCAGTTCTTC.

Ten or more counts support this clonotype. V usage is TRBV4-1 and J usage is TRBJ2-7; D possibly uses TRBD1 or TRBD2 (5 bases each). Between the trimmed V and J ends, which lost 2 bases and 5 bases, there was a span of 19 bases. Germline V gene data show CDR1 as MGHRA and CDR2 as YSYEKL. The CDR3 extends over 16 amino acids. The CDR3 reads CASSQSSATVGDEQYF. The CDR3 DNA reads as TGCGCCAGCAGCCAATCTTCAGCGACAGTGGGGGACGAGCAGTACTTC.

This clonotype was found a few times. The CDR3 here is CASTSHSGGEQFF. CDR3 in DNA: TGTGCCAGCACCAGTCATAGCGGCGGGGAGCAGTTCTTC. The chain combines TRBV2 with TRBJ2-1; tentatively, D is TRBD2 (6 bases). The CDR3 is made up of 13 amino acids. Trimming shortened V by 7 bases and J by 10 bases, and 17 bases separated the two germline ends. From germline, CDR1 is SNHLY and CDR2 FYNNEI.

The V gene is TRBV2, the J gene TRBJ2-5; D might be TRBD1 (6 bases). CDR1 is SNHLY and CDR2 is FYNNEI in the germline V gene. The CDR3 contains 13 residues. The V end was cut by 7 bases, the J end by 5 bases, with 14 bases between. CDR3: CASNDRRGETQYF. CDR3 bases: TGTGCCAGCAACGATCGCAGGGGTGAGACCCAGTACTTC. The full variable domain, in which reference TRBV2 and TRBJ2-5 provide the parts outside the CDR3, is EPEVTQTPSHQVTQMGQEVILRCVPISNHLYFYWYRQILGQKVEFLVSFYNNEISEKSEIFDDQFSVERPDGSNFTLKIRSTKLEDSAMYFCASNDRRGETQYFGPGTRLLVL.

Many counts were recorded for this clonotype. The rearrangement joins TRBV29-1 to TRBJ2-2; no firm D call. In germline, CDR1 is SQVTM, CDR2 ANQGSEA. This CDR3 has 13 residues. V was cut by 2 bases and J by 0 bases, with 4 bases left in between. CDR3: CSVERSNTGELFF. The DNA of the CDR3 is TGCAGCGTTGAACGGTCGAACACCGGGGAGCTGTTTTTT.